The present entry profiles one TCR beta chain with its context. No antigen is known for it. The data belong to a study of shared clonotypes between healthy human individuals. Notes on the study in general: Despite large depth, rarefaction showed incomplete sorted-subset sequencing.

The protocol was immunoSEQ multiplex PCR, while the TCRdb copy is restricted to in-frame clones and leaves out a portion. The data hold roughly 2.1 million clones, with about 93% observed a single time. CD45RO-negative CD8 cells positively selected for CCR7 made up the naive population, which excluded terminally differentiated effector memory CD45RA+ cells. V trimming: 0 bases; J trimming: 1 base; junction bases outside the gene matches: 11. The CDR3 has 18 residues. CDR1 and CDR2 from the germline V gene are LGHNA and YNFKEQ. Sample: naive CD8+ T cells from PBMCs. The source of this sequence is a man between 18 and 29 years old in good health. Some clones in this sample may be carry-over from other donors' samples. The chain has TRBV4-2 and TRBJ2-5, with TRBD2 matching over 7 bases. The CDR3 nucleotides read TGTGCCAGCAGCCAAGAGTGGTTGTCTAGCGGCCTCCAAGAGACCCAGTACTTC. As protein: CASSQEWLSSGLQETQYF.